Listed here are 8 T cell receptor beta chains from one sample, sequenced in a study of blood T cell repertoires in COVID-19. The assay was immunoSEQ multiplex PCR, and TCRdb's table has in-frame clones only and misses some. The table includes roughly 400,000 clones, more than 70% detected once. Source material: peripheral blood. These receptors were collected from a woman aged 60-75 years with COVID-19, enrolled during active disease.

J is TRBJ1-4 and V is TRBV7-3; D perhaps matches TRBD1 (6 bases). Germline CDR1 SGHTA, CDR2 FQGTGA. CDR3 length: 17 residues. The CDR3 region is CASFRRGALLTNEKLFF. In DNA, the CDR3 is TGTGCTTCCTTTCGGCGGGGGGCTTTGTTAACTAATGAAAAACTGTTTTTT. Supplemented by reference TRBV7-3 and TRBJ1-4, the full variable domain reads GAGVSQTPSNKVTEKGKYVELRCDPISGHTALYWYRQSLGQGPEFLIYFQGTGAADDSGLPNDRFFAVRPEGSVSTLKIQRTERGDSAVYLCASFRRGALLTNEKLFFGSGTQLSVL.

V is TRBV6-5 and J is TRBJ2-7; D is undetermined. This CDR3 is built from 13 residues. The V gene's germline CDR1 is MNHEY and CDR2 SVGAGI. Trimming stripped 6 bases from V and 2 bases from J, with 11 bases between. In DNA form, the CDR3 reads TGTGCCAGCAGGGCGACACTCACCTACGAGCAGTACTTC. This encodes CASRATLTYEQYF.

This clone has just one count. The rearrangement uses TRBV7-6 and TRBJ1-4; D might be TRBD1 (5 bases). Germline-derived CDR1 and CDR2 are SGHVS and FNYEAQ. This CDR3 comprises 17 residues. Between the trimmed V and J ends, which lost 3 bases and 0 bases, there was a span of 14 bases. CDR3 nucleotide sequence: TGTGCCAGCAGCTTTAGGCAGGGCCTTGCAACTAATGAAAAACTGTTTTTT. As protein: CASSFRQGLATNEKLFF.

As for this clone: Other nucleotide sequences in the sample specify the same CDR3. This rearrangement joins TRBV7-3 to TRBJ1-1; possible D gene TRBD1, 5 bases. Germline assignment: CDR1 SGHTA and CDR2 FQGTGA. The CDR3 has 13 residues. The V gene lost 5 bases and the J gene lost 1 base, with 8 bases spanning the gap. The CDR3 DNA reads TGTGCCAGCAGCCGGCAGGGGAACACTGAAGCTTTCTTT. This gives the protein CASSRQGNTEAFF.

The CDR3 region is CASSFRAGGEQYF. The DNA of the CDR3 is TGTGCCAGCAGTTTCCGGGCCGGGGGGGAGCAGTACTTC. V gene TRBV2 combines with J gene TRBJ2-7, with 7 nucleotides matching TRBD2. This CDR3 spans 13 amino acids. In germline, CDR1 is SNHLY, CDR2 FYNNEI. J gave up 7 bases and V 5 bases, and 8 bases lay outside the gene matches.

The rearrangement links TRBV5-1 to TRBJ1-6, with a tentative D call TRBD1 (6 bases). V was clipped by 0 bases and J by 8 bases, with 9 bases between them. The CDR3 is 14 amino acids. The V gene's germline CDR1 is SGHRS and CDR2 YFSETQ. The CDR3 nucleotides read TGCGCCAGCAGCTTGGGACAGGTAGATTCACCCCTCCACTTT. It specifies CASSLGQVDSPLHF.

The rearrangement uses TRBV7-6 and TRBJ1-3; no clear D gene. V lost 0 bases and J lost 0, with 9 bases in between. Per germline, CDR1 SGHVS and CDR2 FNYEAQ. The CDR3 contains 16 residues. The chain's CDR3 is CASSLAAGSSGNTIYF. Here the CDR3 DNA reads TGTGCCAGCAGCTTAGCGGCAGGCAGCTCTGGAAACACCATATATTTT.

The CDR3 loop is CASSCDRGSDSNQPQHF. CDR3 DNA: TGTGCCAGCAGCTGTGACAGGGGGAGTGATAGCAATCAGCCCCAGCATTTT. The rearrangement uses TRBV14 and TRBJ1-5; 9 bases map to TRBD1. Losses at the gene ends were 5 bases for V and 0 bases for J; bases not matched to a gene: 8. CDR3 length: 17 residues. Germline lookup yields CDR1 SGHDN and CDR2 FVKESK.